This T cell receptor beta chain stems from a study of Graves' ophthalmopathy and Graves' hyperthyroidism. Study-wide findings and caveats: At about 69% sensitivity and about 72% specificity, the model predicted progression of the ophthalmopathy. Most expanded clonotypes from thyroid (those above 0.001 frequency) were also found in blood.

The authors amplified TCR beta CDR3 regions, and they did so from RNA transcripts for repertoire sequencing. Second-round multiplex PCR came after a first-round RT-PCR that employed HTBI primers. TCRdb reprocessed the multiplex PCR reads with MiXCR, giving one entry per CDR3 protein. The data contain 300,000 to 400,000 distinct CDR3 sequences, approximately 18% of them singletons. This CDR3 region has 14 residues. Germline CDR1 MNHNS, CDR2 SASEGT. V was cut by 4 bases and J by 9 bases, with 13 bases left in between. This clonotype was recorded at least ten times. Its specificity is not known. Specimen: peripheral blood. The chain couples TRBV6-1 to TRBJ1-6; D is unclear. This clonotype was obtained from an adult woman with stable Graves' hyperthyroidism. In DNA, the CDR3 is TGTGCCAGCAGTGGTGTCTCACGAGGTTCACCCCTCCACTTT. Protein sequence: CASSGVSRGSPLHF.